The 14 T cell receptor beta chains below all came from one sample that was sequenced in a study of shared clonotypes between healthy human individuals. Produced via immunoSEQ multiplex PCR; TCRdb's table is partial and in-frame only. Of 2 million to 2.5 million clones in the sample, over 90% are singletons; the top ten hold 0.3% to 0.4%. The specimen sequenced was naive CD4+ T cells from PBMCs. Subset denoted: CD45RA+ positively selected. The receptors here all came from a man aged 18 to 30 in good health. Some clones in this sample may be carry-over from other donors' samples.

This chain connects TRBV28 to TRBJ2-7; D might be TRBD2 (6 bases). This CDR3 has 14 amino acids. Germline V CDR1 and CDR2: MDHEN, SYDVKM. The germline V and J ends were trimmed by 10 bases and 2 bases, with 18 bases remaining between them. CDR3 region: CATMRAGITYEQYF. The CDR3 DNA sequence: TGTGCCACCATGAGGGCGGGAATAACCTACGAGCAGTACTTC.

This clone was observed a single time. V gene TRBV6-6 combines with J gene TRBJ1-5; maybe TRBD1 (5 bases). This CDR3 spans 15 amino acids. The ends were cut back, 7 bases at V and 3 bases at J, with 16 bases in the middle. The germline V gene encodes CDR1 MNHNY and CDR2 SVGAGI (reference sequence). The CDR3 nucleotides are TGTGCCAGCATGCCGGGGACTGGATTCAATCAGCCCCAGCATTTT. This sequence encodes CASMPGTGFNQPQHF.

This chain links TRBV6-1 with TRBJ1-1; weak D call: TRBD1 (5 bases). This CDR3 is 14 amino acids long. The V end was cut by 4 bases, the J end by 5 bases, with 14 bases between. Germline lookup yields CDR1 MNHNS and CDR2 SASEGT. The CDR3 coding sequence is TGTGCCAGCAGTGCTCGATCGGGGCGGACTGAAGCTTTCTTT. Translating gives CASSARSGRTEAFF.

This rearrangement joins TRBV5-1 to TRBJ2-2, with 7 positions matching TRBD1. This CDR3 is 18 amino acids long. V lost 2 bases and J lost 4; bases outside the gene matches: 14. Germline loops: CDR1 SGHRS, CDR2 YFSETQ. This chain's CDR3 is CASSLRPRTGRSTGELFF. In DNA form, the CDR3 reads TGCGCCAGCAGCTTACGTCCACGGACAGGTCGCAGCACCGGGGAGCTGTTTTTT.

The chain links TRBV11-2 to TRBJ2-7; 10 positions agree with TRBD1. The CDR3 spans 15 residues. Losses at the gene ends were 3 bases for V and 4 bases for J; bases not matched to a gene: 6. Germline V gives CDR1 SGHAT, CDR2 FQNNGV. The CDR3 sequence is CASSFSGQGQYEQYF. CDR3 bases: TGTGCCAGCAGCTTTTCGGGACAGGGGCAGTACGAGCAGTACTTC.

The chain carries TRBV20-1 and TRBJ2-1, with D possibly being TRBD2 (5 bases). This CDR3 is 11 amino acids long. V dropped 3 bases and J dropped 9 bases, with 9 bases sitting between them. Germline CDR1 DFQATT, CDR2 SNEGSKA (reference sequence). The CDR3 region has the DNA TGCAGTGCTAGTAGCGCTGGTGAGCAGTTCTTC. As protein: CSASSAGEQFF.

The chain's CDR3 is CASSLIGTGFSPLHF. In DNA form, the CDR3 reads TGTGCCAGCAGCTTAATCGGGACAGGGTTTTCACCCCTCCACTTT. The chain has TRBV11-2 and TRBJ1-6; TRBD1 agrees at 9 bases. CDR3 size: 15 residues. The V and J ends lost 2 bases and 9 bases, in that order; junction bases with no gene match: 5. Germline V gene data show CDR1 as SGHAT and CDR2 as FQNNGV.

The chain couples TRBV5-5 to TRBJ1-2, with D perhaps TRBD1 (6 bases). CDR1 SGHKS and CDR2 YYEKEE come from the germline V gene (reference sequence). The CDR3 is 14 residues long. V was shortened by 5 bases and J by 4 bases, with 15 bases between the two germline ends. This chain's CDR3 is CASSPLTGFYGYTF. DNA of the CDR3: TGTGCCAGCAGTCCGCTAACAGGGTTCTATGGCTACACCTTC.

The V and J genes are TRBV10-3 and TRBJ2-1; 8 bases agree with TRBD1. In germline, CDR1 is ENHRY, CDR2 SYGVKD. V lost 2 bases and J lost 2; bases outside the gene matches: 5. The CDR3 is made up of 16 amino acids. In DNA, the CDR3 is TGTGCCATCAGTGAGCCAGGACAGGGTGCCTACAATGAGCAGTTCTTC. Translating it yields CAISEPGQGAYNEQFF.

The rearrangement links TRBV11-1 to TRBJ2-7; 8 bases agree with TRBD1. This CDR3 is 16 amino acids long. Germline CDR1 reads SGHAT; CDR2 reads FQDESV (reference sequence). The V segment lost 3 bases and the J segment 3 bases; nucleotides outside the gene matches: 10. The CDR3 nucleotides read TGTGCCAGCAGCTTCGGGCAGGGGGCAAATTACTACGAGCAGTACTTC. This encodes CASSFGQGANYYEQYF.

This rearrangement joins TRBV2 to TRBJ2-7; no clear D gene. Per germline, CDR1 SNHLY and CDR2 FYNNEI. The V end was cut by 4 bases, the J end by 0 bases, with 4 bases between. The CDR3 consists of 12 residues. The CDR3 sequence is CASSGFSYEQYF. Here the CDR3 DNA reads TGTGCCAGCAGTGGGTTCTCCTACGAGCAGTACTTC.

The V and J genes are TRBV11-2 and TRBJ2-7; D is undetermined. CDR3 length equals 14 residues. Deletions cut 5 bases from V and 0 bases from J, with 11 bases between. Per the germline V gene, CDR1 is SGHAT and CDR2 is FQNNGV. CDR3 loop: CASSDRHGSYEQYF. In DNA form, the CDR3 reads TGTGCCAGCAGCGATCGACACGGCTCCTACGAGCAGTACTTC. The whole variable domain, filled in from reference TRBV11-2 and TRBJ2-7, reads EAGVAQSPRYKIIEKRQSVAFWCNPISGHATLYWYQQILGQGPKLLIQFQNNGVVDDSQLPKDRFSAERLKGVDSTLKIQPAKLEDSAVYLCASSDRHGSYEQYFGPGTRLTVT.

This chain connects TRBV5-1 to TRBJ2-1; weak D call: TRBD2 (6 bases). Trimming removed 4 bases from V and 7 bases from J, with 24 bases in between. The CDR3 sequence is 17 residues long. The germline V gene has CDR1 SGHRS and CDR2 YFSETQ. The chain's CDR3 is CASSKNGGLPLGNEQFF. The CDR3 coding sequence is TGCGCCAGCAGCAAAAATGGAGGGCTTCCCCTCGGGAATGAGCAGTTCTTC.

The rearrangement joins TRBV7-7 to TRBJ2-7; possible D gene TRBD2, 6 bases. Looked up from germline, CDR1 is SSHAT and CDR2 is FNYEAQ (reference sequence). V dropped 3 bases and J dropped 2 bases, with 8 bases sitting between them. This CDR3 has 13 residues. The CDR3 spells CASSFWTTYEQYF. DNA for the CDR3: TGTGCCAGCAGCTTTTGGACTACCTACGAGCAGTACTTC. The variable domain in full, with the rest retrieved from reference TRBV7-7 and TRBJ2-7, is GAGVSQSPRYKVTKRGQDVTLRCDPISSHATLYWYQQALGQGPEFLTYFNYEAQPDKSGLPSDRFSAERPEGSISTLTIQRTEQRDSAMYRCASSFWTTYEQYFGPGTRLTVT.